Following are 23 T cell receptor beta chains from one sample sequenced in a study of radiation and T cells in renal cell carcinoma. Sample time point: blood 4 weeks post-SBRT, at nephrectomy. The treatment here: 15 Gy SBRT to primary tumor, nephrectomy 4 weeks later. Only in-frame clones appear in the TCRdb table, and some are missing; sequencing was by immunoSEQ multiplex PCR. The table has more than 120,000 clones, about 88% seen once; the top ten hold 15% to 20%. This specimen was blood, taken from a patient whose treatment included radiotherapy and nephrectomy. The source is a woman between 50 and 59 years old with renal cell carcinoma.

The CDR3 coding sequence is TGTGCCAGCCTCCTTTCCGGCGGGAGCTACAATGAGCAGTTCTTC. Translation gives CASLLSGGSYNEQFF. The genes are TRBV5-4 and TRBJ2-1; 7 bases agree with TRBD2. The V and J ends lost 7 bases and 3 bases, in that order; junction bases with no gene match: 10. The CDR3 is 15 amino acids. The V gene's germline CDR1 is SGHNT and CDR2 YYREEE (reference sequence).

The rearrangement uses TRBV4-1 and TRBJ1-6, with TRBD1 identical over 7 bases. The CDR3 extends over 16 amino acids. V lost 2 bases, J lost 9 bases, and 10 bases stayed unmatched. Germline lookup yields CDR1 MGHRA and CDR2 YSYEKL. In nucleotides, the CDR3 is TGCGCCAGCAGCCAACCACGTCAGGGACAGACTTCACCCCTCCACTTT. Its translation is CASSQPRQGQTSPLHF.

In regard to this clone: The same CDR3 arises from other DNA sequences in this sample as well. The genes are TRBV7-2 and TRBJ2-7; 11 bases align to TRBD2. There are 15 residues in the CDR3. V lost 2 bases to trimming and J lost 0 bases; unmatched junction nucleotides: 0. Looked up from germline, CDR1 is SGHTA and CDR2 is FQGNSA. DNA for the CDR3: TGTGCCAGCAGCTTAACTAGCGGGAGCTCCTACGAGCAGTACTTC. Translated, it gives CASSLTSGSSYEQYF.

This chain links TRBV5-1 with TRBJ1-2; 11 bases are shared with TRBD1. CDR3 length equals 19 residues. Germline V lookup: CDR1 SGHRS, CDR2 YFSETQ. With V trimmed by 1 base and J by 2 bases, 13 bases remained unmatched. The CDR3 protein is CASSLLSGTGGLGNYGYTF. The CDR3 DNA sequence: TGCGCCAGCAGCTTGCTATCCGGGACAGGGGGTCTGGGGAACTATGGCTACACCTTC.

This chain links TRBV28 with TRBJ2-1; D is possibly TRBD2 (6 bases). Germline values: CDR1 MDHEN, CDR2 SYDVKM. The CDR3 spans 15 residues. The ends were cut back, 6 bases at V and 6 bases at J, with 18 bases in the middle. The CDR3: CASSSHQGLLNEQFF. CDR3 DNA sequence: TGTGCCAGCAGCTCTCACCAGGGACTTCTCAATGAGCAGTTCTTC.

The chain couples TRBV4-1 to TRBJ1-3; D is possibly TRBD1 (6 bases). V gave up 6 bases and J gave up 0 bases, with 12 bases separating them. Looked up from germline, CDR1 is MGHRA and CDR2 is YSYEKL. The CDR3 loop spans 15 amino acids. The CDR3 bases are TGCGCCAGCAGGATCACAGGGACCTCTGGAAACACCATATATTTT. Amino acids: CASRITGTSGNTIYF.

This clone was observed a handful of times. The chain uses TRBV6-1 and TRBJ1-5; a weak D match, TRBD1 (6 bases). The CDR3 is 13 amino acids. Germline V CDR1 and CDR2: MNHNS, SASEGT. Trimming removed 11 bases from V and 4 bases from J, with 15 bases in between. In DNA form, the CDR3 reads TGTGCCCTCAGCCGGGACACAAATCAGCCCCAGCATTTT. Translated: CALSRDTNQPQHF.

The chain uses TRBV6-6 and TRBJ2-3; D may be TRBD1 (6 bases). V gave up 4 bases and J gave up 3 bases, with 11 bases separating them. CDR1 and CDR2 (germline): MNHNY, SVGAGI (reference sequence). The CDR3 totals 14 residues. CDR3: CASSSGQETDTQYF. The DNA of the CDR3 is TGTGCCAGCAGTTCGGGACAAGAAACAGATACGCAGTATTTT.

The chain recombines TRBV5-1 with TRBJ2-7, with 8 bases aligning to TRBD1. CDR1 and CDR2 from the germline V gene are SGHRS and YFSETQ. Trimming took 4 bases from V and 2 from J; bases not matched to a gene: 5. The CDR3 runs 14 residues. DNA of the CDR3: TGCGCCAGCAGCATGGGACAGGCCCCCTACGAGCAGTACTTC. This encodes CASSMGQAPYEQYF.

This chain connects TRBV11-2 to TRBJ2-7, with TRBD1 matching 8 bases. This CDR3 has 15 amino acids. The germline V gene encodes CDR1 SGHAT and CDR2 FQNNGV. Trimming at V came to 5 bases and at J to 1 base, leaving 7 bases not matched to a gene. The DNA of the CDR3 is TGTGCCAGCAGCACCGGACAGGGTTGGTCCTACGAGCAGTACTTC. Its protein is CASSTGQGWSYEQYF.

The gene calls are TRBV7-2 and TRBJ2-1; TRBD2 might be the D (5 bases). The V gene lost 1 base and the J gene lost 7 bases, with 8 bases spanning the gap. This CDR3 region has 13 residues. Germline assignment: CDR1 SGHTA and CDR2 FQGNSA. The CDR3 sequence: CASSLVGGNEQFF. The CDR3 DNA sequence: TGTGCCAGCAGCTTAGTTGGCGGGAATGAGCAGTTCTTC.

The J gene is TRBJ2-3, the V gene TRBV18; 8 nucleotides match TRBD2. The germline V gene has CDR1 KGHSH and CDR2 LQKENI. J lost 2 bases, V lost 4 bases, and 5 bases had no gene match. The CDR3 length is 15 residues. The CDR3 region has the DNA TGTGCCAGCTCACGGAGCGGGGGAAACACAGATACGCAGTATTTT. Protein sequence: CASSRSGGNTDTQYF.

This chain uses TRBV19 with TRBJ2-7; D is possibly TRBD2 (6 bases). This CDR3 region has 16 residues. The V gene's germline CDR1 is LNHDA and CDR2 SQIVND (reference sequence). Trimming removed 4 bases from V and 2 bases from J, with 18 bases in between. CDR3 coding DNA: TGTGCCAGTAGTACCGCGGGAAGGCAGGGTACCTACGAGCAGTACTTC. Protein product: CASSTAGRQGTYEQYF.

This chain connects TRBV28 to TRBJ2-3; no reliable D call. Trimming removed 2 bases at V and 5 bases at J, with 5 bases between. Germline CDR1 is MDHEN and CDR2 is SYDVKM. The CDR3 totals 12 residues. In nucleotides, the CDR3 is TGTGCCAGCAGTTTAACCCGAGATACGCAGTATTTT. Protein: CASSLTRDTQYF.

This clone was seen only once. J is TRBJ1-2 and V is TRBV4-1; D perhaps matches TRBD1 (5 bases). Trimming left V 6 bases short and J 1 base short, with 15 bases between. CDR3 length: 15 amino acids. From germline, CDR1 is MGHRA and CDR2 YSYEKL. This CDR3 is CASSLGHGDNYGYTF. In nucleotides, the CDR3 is TGCGCCAGCAGTCTGGGGCACGGCGATAACTATGGCTACACCTTC.

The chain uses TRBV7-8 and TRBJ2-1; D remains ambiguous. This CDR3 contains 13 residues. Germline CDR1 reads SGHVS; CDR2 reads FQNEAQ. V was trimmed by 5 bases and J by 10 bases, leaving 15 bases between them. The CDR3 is CASSPSEFGEQFF. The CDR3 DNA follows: TGTGCCAGCAGCCCCTCCGAATTTGGCGAGCAGTTCTTC.

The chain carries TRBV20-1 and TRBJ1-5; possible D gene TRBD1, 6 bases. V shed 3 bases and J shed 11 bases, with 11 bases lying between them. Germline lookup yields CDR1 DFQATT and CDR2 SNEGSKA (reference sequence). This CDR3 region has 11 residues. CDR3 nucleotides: TGCAGTGCTAGGGGGGGCGTATCCCAGCATTTT. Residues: CSARGGVSQHF.

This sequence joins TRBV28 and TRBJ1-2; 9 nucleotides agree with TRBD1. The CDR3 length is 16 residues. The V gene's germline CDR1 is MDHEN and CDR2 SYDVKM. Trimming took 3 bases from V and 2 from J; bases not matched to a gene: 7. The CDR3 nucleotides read TGTGCCAGCAGTTTTCCGATGGGACAGGGAAACTATGGCTACACCTTC. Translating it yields CASSFPMGQGNYGYTF.

The CDR3 protein is CASSQGVEQFF. The CDR3 nucleotides read TGTGCCAGCAGTCAGGGGGTTGAGCAGTTCTTC. The rearrangement links TRBV2 to TRBJ2-1; 7 nucleotides align to TRBD1. V shed 5 bases and J 9 bases; nucleotides not matched to a gene: 1. The CDR3 consists of 11 residues. CDR1 and CDR2 from the germline V gene are SNHLY and FYNNEI.

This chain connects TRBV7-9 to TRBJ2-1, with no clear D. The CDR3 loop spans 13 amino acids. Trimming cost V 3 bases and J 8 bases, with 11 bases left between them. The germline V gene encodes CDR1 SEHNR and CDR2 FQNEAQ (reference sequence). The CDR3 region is CASSFGPADEQFF. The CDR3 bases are TGTGCCAGCAGCTTTGGGCCAGCCGATGAGCAGTTCTTC.

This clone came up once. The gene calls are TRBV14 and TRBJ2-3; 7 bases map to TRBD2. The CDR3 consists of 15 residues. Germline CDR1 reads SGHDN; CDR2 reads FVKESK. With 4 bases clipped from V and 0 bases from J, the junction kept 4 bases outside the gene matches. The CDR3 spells CASSRQLASTDTQYF. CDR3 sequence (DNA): TGTGCCAGCAGCCGCCAACTAGCGAGCACAGATACGCAGTATTTT.

In DNA, the CDR3 is TGTGCCTGGAGGGGACAGGGCTACTATGGCTACACCTTC. Encoded protein: CAWRGQGYYGYTF. This rearrangement joins TRBV30 to TRBJ1-2, with TRBD1 matching over 9 bases. V was pared by 3 bases and J by 3 bases, with 2 bases of the junction left unmatched. Germline loops: CDR1 GTSNPN, CDR2 SVGIG (reference sequence). The length of the CDR3 is 13 residues.

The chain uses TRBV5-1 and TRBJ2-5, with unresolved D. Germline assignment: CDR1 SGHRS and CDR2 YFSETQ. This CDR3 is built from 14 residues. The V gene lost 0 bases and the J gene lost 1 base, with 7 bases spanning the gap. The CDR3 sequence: CASSLVRGQETQYF. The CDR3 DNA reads TGCGCCAGCAGCTTGGTACGCGGCCAAGAGACCCAGTACTTC.